Following are 12 T cell receptor beta chains from one sample sequenced in a study of cytomegalovirus exposure and HLA in healthy donors (dated by TCRdb to 2015 to 2018). The receptor library was made with the immunoSEQ multiplex PCR assay. For the multiplex PCR, a mixture combining 60 forward primers for TCR Vbeta segments and 13 reverse primers for TCR Jbeta segments was used. What TCRdb holds here is the immuneACCESS table cut down to in-frame rearrangements. Part of the clones is not present; checked against another copy, under half of the missing clones reflect an unresolved V gene, and the others are unexplained. The sample data list some 120,000 clones, and about 79% of these were observed just once. About 2% of the sample rests with the top ten. The sequenced material came from PBMCs. These receptors originate from a man between 18 and 29 years old in good health and CMV-seronegative.

V gene TRBV28 combines with J gene TRBJ2-4; weak D call: TRBD1 (6 bases). The germline V gene encodes CDR1 MDHEN and CDR2 SYDVKM. Trimming shortened V by 7 bases and J by 5 bases, and 12 bases separated the two germline ends. This CDR3 region has 13 residues. CDR3 loop: CASKQGLQNIQYF. The CDR3 region has the DNA TGTGCCAGCAAACAGGGTCTCCAAAACATTCAGTACTTC.

V usage is TRBV7-2 and J usage is TRBJ2-1; weak D call: TRBD1 (6 bases). In germline, CDR1 is SGHTA, CDR2 FQGNSA. This CDR3 has 14 residues. Trimming removed 2 bases from V and 3 bases from J, with 8 bases in between. The CDR3 here is CASSLNRDYNEQFF. CDR3 DNA sequence: TGTGCCAGCAGCTTAAACAGGGACTACAATGAGCAGTTCTTC. The whole variable domain, remainder taken from reference TRBV7-2 and TRBJ2-1, is GAGVSQSPSNKVTEKGKDVELRCDPISGHTALYWYRQSLGQGLEFLIYFQGNSAPDKSGLPSDRFSAERTGGSVSTLTIQRTQQEDSAVYLCASSLNRDYNEQFFGPGTRLTVL.

The CDR3 protein is CASSQDGGTNYGYTF. The CDR3 nucleotides are TGTGCCAGCAGCCAAGATGGAGGGACTAACTATGGCTACACCTTC. This sequence joins TRBV4-2 and TRBJ1-2; D is unclear. This CDR3 is 15 amino acids long. CDR1 is LGHNA and CDR2 is YNFKEQ in the germline V gene. V lost 0 bases and J 0 bases, leaving 8 bases between the germline ends.

V and J are TRBV7-2 and TRBJ2-3; D remains ambiguous. The CDR3 runs to 15 residues. The ends were cut back, 1 base at V and 0 bases at J, with 8 bases in the middle. Germline loops: CDR1 SGHTA, CDR2 FQGNSA. CDR3 residues: CASSLVSPSTDTQYF. CDR3 DNA: TGTGCCAGCAGCTTAGTTAGTCCTAGCACAGATACGCAGTATTTT.

This clone was recorded once. The chain has TRBV15 and TRBJ2-5, with D maybe TRBD1 (5 bases). V was shortened by 5 bases and J by 4 bases, with 14 bases between the two germline ends. The germline CDR1 and CDR2 sequences are LNHNV and YYDKDF (reference sequence). CDR3 size: 14 residues. CDR3 amino acids: CATSVPQGPETQYF. The CDR3 DNA sequence: TGTGCCACCAGCGTACCTCAGGGTCCAGAGACCCAGTACTTC.

CDR3 residues: CASSATGGHTEAFF. The CDR3 bases are TGTGCCAGCAGCGCCACAGGGGGTCACACTGAAGCTTTCTTT. The chain employs TRBV5-4 and TRBJ1-1; 8 bases align to TRBD1. The junction had 5 bases not matched to a gene; V was cut back by 4 bases and J by 3 bases. This CDR3 has 14 residues. The germline CDR1 and CDR2 sequences are SGHNT and YYREEE (reference sequence).

V usage is TRBV7-2 and J usage is TRBJ2-1; D ambiguous. The ends were cut back, 1 base at V and 9 bases at J, with 13 bases in the middle. The CDR3 loop spans 14 amino acids. Germline V gene sequence: CDR1 SGHTA, CDR2 FQGNSA. CDR3 sequence: CASSLDSRVSEQFF. CDR3 in DNA: TGTGCCAGCAGCTTAGATAGTAGAGTTTCTGAGCAGTTCTTC.

The rearrangement joins TRBV7-8 to TRBJ2-6, with a possible D match to TRBD1 (6 bases). Germline CDR1 is SGHVS and CDR2 is FQNEAQ. The V end was cut by 5 bases, the J end by 0 bases, with 14 bases between. The CDR3 totals 17 residues. In DNA form, the CDR3 reads TGTGCCAGCAGCCATCGGACAGCCAGCTCTGGGGCCAACGTCCTGACTTTC. Protein sequence: CASSHRTASSGANVLTF.

This CDR3 reads CASSWVIGDTEAFF. The DNA of the CDR3 is TGTGCCAGCAGTTGGGTTATCGGGGACACTGAAGCTTTCTTT. This sequence joins TRBV6-5 and TRBJ1-1; D is uncertain. This CDR3 spans 14 amino acids. Germline CDR1 reads MNHEY; CDR2 reads SVGAGI. The V end lost 4 bases, the J end lost 3 bases, and 12 bases lay between the germline ends.

This clone appeared once. The chain couples TRBV11-2 to TRBJ1-5, with unresolved D. This CDR3 is built from 13 residues. Germline V gives CDR1 SGHAT, CDR2 FQNNGV. Trimming removed 5 bases at V and 6 bases at J, with 11 bases between. The chain's CDR3 is CASSLLRGQPQHF. The CDR3 region has the DNA TGTGCCAGCAGCCTCCTGCGGGGTCAGCCCCAGCATTTT. Based on the CDR3 plus reference TRBV11-2 and TRBJ1-5, the full variable domain is EAGVAQSPRYKIIEKRQSVAFWCNPISGHATLYWYQQILGQGPKLLIQFQNNGVVDDSQLPKDRFSAERLKGVDSTLKIQPAKLEDSAVYLCASSLLRGQPQHFGDGTRLSIL.

The chain recombines TRBV6-5 with TRBJ1-2, with TRBD1 matching over 7 bases. From germline, CDR1 is MNHEY and CDR2 SVGAGI. V shed 7 bases and J 4 bases; nucleotides not matched to a gene: 3. The CDR3 spans 12 residues. CDR3 nucleotides: TGTGCCAGCAACACAGGGGCCTATGGCTACACCTTC. The encoded protein is CASNTGAYGYTF.

This clone was recorded only once. This chain's CDR3 is CASSQEGSPGELFF. The CDR3 DNA reads TGCGCCAGCAGCCAAGAAGGGAGTCCCGGGGAGCTGTTTTTT. The chain carries TRBV4-1 and TRBJ2-2; perhaps TRBD2 as D (5 bases). Trimming removed 0 bases at V and 6 bases at J, with 8 bases between. This CDR3 is 14 amino acids long. Germline lookup yields CDR1 MGHRA and CDR2 YSYEKL.